The clone carrying this T cell receptor beta chain showed up just a few times. The CDR3 is made up of 15 amino acids. Per the germline V gene, CDR1 is LGHNA and CDR2 is YNFKEQ. V lost 10 bases and J lost 7; bases outside the gene matches: 13. These data belong to a study of T cells after yellow fever vaccination. Template switching by 5'RACE produced TCR cDNA, adding a universal primer site and UMIs. Each CDR3 protein gets one entry after TCRdb re-called the 5' RACE reads with MiXCR. The sample carries 150,000 to 200,000 distinct CDR3 sequences, around 7.3% recorded once. The source is a man aged 18 to 30 who received the YFV17D yellow fever vaccine. The material was CD4+ T cells sorted from PBMCs, obtained 4 to 5 days after the first yellow fever vaccination. The V call is TRBV4-2, the J call TRBJ1-4, with 9 bases identical to TRBD1. Written as DNA, the CDR3 is TGTGCCACAGCAGTGGGACAGGGCTATGTTGAAAAACTGTTTTTT. The encoded protein is CATAVGQGYVEKLFF.